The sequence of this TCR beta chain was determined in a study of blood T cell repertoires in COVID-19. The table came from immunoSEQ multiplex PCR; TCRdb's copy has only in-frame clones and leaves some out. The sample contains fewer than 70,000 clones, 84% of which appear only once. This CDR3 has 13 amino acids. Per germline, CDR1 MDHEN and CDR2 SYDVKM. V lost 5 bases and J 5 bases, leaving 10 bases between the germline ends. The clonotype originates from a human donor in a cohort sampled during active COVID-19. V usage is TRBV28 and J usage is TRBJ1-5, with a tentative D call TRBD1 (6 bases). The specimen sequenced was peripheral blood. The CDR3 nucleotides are TGTGCCAGCAGTCACCCAGGGGATCAGCCCCAGCATTTT. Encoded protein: CASSHPGDQPQHF.